What follows are 13 T cell receptor beta chains derived from one specimen sequenced in a study of T cell clonotyping in hematopoietic cell transplantation. Repertoires were generated with immunoSEQ multiplex PCR, while TCRdb's copy carries only in-frame clones and drops some. The sample carries about 12,000 clones, approximately 51% recorded once. The sequencing input was peripheral blood mononuclear cells. These receptors originate from a man in his forties or fifties in good health. Some clones in this sample may be carry-over from other donors' samples.

This chain links TRBV6-1 with TRBJ2-2, with TRBD1 matching 8 bases. Germline loops: CDR1 MNHNS, CDR2 SASEGT. Trimming took 4 bases from V and 6 from J; bases not matched to a gene: 10. This CDR3 region has 16 residues. The CDR3 nucleotides read TGTGCCAGCAGTGGGAGACAGGGGAGGAGGGCCGGGGAGCTGTTTTTT. It translates to CASSGRQGRRAGELFF.

V is TRBV29-1 and J is TRBJ1-1; no definite D call. This CDR3 region has 11 residues. The V and J ends lost 7 bases and 7 bases respectively, with 13 bases between them. CDR1 and CDR2 (germline): SQVTM, ANQGSEA. CDR3 sequence (DNA): TGCAGCGAGTGGGAGTTAGGTGAAGCTTTCTTT. As protein: CSEWELGEAFF. The whole variable domain, remainder taken from reference TRBV29-1 and TRBJ1-1, is SAVISQKPSRDICQRGTSLTIQCQVDSQVTMMFWYRQQPGQSLTLIATANQGSEATYESGFVIDKFPISRPNLTFSTLTVSNMSPEDSSIYLCSEWELGEAFFGQGTRLTVV.

J is TRBJ1-4 and V is TRBV6-1, with 7 nucleotides matching TRBD1. J was trimmed by 4 bases and V by 6 bases; bases with no gene match: 5. From germline, CDR1 is MNHNS and CDR2 SASEGT. The CDR3 has 14 amino acids. In DNA form, the CDR3 reads TGTGCCAGCAGGGAGGGACAGATTAATGAAAAACTGTTTTTT. Protein product: CASREGQINEKLFF.

This rearrangement joins TRBV4-2 to TRBJ1-2; D gene unclear. V gave up 5 bases and J gave up 3 bases, with 13 bases separating them. Per the germline V gene, CDR1 is LGHNA and CDR2 is YNFKEQ. This CDR3 contains 14 residues. The chain's CDR3 is CASSAHSQDYGYTF. The DNA of the CDR3 is TGTGCCAGCAGCGCTCACTCCCAGGACTATGGCTACACCTTC.

This chain uses TRBV7-3 with TRBJ2-5; tentative D call: TRBD2 (6 bases). The CDR3 length is 15 residues. Germline V gives CDR1 SGHTA, CDR2 FQGTGA. The V and J ends lost 0 bases and 4 bases respectively, with 12 bases between them. The chain's CDR3 is CASSLTGGRGETQYF. In DNA form, the CDR3 reads TGTGCCAGCAGCTTAACGGGTGGGCGGGGAGAGACCCAGTACTTC.

The chain has TRBV5-8 and TRBJ1-1; weak D call: TRBD1 (5 bases). Deletions cut 5 bases from V and 5 bases from J, with 13 bases between. Germline CDR1 SGHTS, CDR2 YDEGEE. The CDR3 is 13 residues long. CDR3 loop: CASRGQGGTEAFF. The CDR3 DNA reads as TGTGCCAGCAGGGGGCAGGGCGGTACTGAAGCTTTCTTT.

The chain couples TRBV25-1 to TRBJ2-5; TRBD2 is a possible D gene (5 bases). The CDR3 extends over 13 amino acids. Trimming cost V 4 bases and J 2 bases, with 8 bases left between them. Germline V gene sequence: CDR1 MGHDK, CDR2 SYGVNS. In DNA form, the CDR3 reads TGTGCCAGCAGTGTAGCGCCGCAAGAGACCCAGTACTTC. Translating it yields CASSVAPQETQYF.

The chain has TRBV9 and TRBJ1-1; 9 nucleotides agree with TRBD1. This CDR3 spans 15 amino acids. V lost 3 bases, J lost 3 bases, and 6 bases stayed unmatched. The germline CDR1 and CDR2 sequences are SGDLS and YYNGEE. CDR3 residues: CASSGDRAGDTEAFF. The CDR3 DNA follows: TGTGCCAGCAGCGGGGACAGGGCGGGCGACACTGAAGCTTTCTTT. The variable domain in full, with the rest retrieved from reference TRBV9 and TRBJ1-1, is DSGVTQTPKHLITATGQRVTLRCSPRSGDLSVYWYQQSLDQGLQFLIQYYNGEERAKGNILERFSAQQFPDLHSELNLSSLELGDSALYFCASSGDRAGDTEAFFGQGTRLTVV.

This chain uses TRBV29-1 with TRBJ2-7; D remains unclear. Germline V gene lookup returns CDR1 SQVTM and CDR2 ANQGSEA. Trimming removed 0 bases at V and 2 bases at J, with 14 bases between. The CDR3 has 15 residues. CDR3 in DNA: TGCAGCGTTGAAGATGGGGAAAGGCCACCCTACGAGCAGTACTTC. Its translation is CSVEDGERPPYEQYF.

The V gene is TRBV6-5, the J gene TRBJ1-2, with 7 bases that match TRBD1. Germline V gene lookup returns CDR1 MNHEY and CDR2 SVGAGI. The CDR3 loop spans 9 amino acids. CDR3 in amino acids: CEGTDGYTF. The CDR3 coding sequence is TGTGAGGGGACAGATGGCTACACCTTC.

There are a few counts of this clone. This sequence joins TRBV5-1 and TRBJ1-1; D is possibly TRBD1 (5 bases). Germline values: CDR1 SGHRS, CDR2 YFSETQ. Trimming cost V 0 bases and J 5 bases, with 11 bases left between them. The CDR3 is 14 amino acids. The CDR3 sequence: CASSLEAGGTEAFF. The CDR3 coding sequence is TGCGCCAGCAGCTTGGAGGCCGGGGGGACTGAAGCTTTCTTT.

Only a few counts were recorded for this clone. This chain links TRBV19 with TRBJ1-6; D is undetermined. This CDR3 is built from 13 residues. Germline CDR1 reads LNHDA; CDR2 reads SQIVND (reference sequence). V was pared by 2 bases and J by 11 bases, with 10 bases between. CDR3 DNA sequence: TGTGCCAGTAGTATACAGGTTTCGACACCCCTCCACTTT. This codes for CASSIQVSTPLHF.

This CDR3 is CASSFGAATDTQYF. The CDR3 nucleotides are TGTGCCAGCAGCTTTGGAGCGGCCACAGATACGCAGTATTTT. V gene TRBV9 combines with J gene TRBJ2-3; D might be TRBD2 (5 bases). Germline assignment: CDR1 SGDLS and CDR2 YYNGEE. This CDR3 is built from 14 residues. V gave up 4 bases and J gave up 2 bases, with 11 bases separating them.